These T cell receptor beta chains were read from a single sample in a study of OX40 agonist ivuxolimab in advanced cancers. Profiled with immunoSEQ multiplex PCR; TCRdb holds only in-frame clones, not every one. The table has under 85,000 clones, nearly 95% seen once. The sequences come from CD4+ or CD8+ T cells sorted from blood, collected in a trial of the OX40 agonist ivuxolimab. The receptor source for this set is an adult with an advanced solid tumor such as melanoma, head and neck, liver or kidney cancer. CDR3s leave out the opening cysteine and the closing phenylalanine or tryptophan. Each record gives: V gene, clone size, J gene, CDR3 protein. Size values are once, few and many counts, or a class for expanded clones, and some rows have none.

TRBV11-2	NA	TRBJ1-4	ATRMGEKLF
TRBV9	NA	TRBJ1-2	ASSQRGASNYGYT
TRBV27	NA	TRBJ2-2	ATKSARQINTGELF
TRBV7-9	NA	TRBJ2-1	ASSWFLSGSWNEQF
TRBV4-1	NA	TRBJ2-5	ASSPFGRGVETQY
TRBV11-2	NA	TRBJ2-7	ASSYDRAYLSGEQY
TRBV27	NA	TRBJ2-3	ASSFRQGEIYTQY
TRBV9	NA	TRBJ2-7	ASSPGTVRYEQY
TRBV6-5	NA	TRBJ1-2	ASSFEDGYGYT
TRBV30	NA	TRBJ2-7	AWSVTEEVRY
TRBV6-5	NA	TRBJ2-7	ASSEATAPEQY
TRBV4-3	NA	TRBJ1-1	ASSPGGAEAF
TRBV11-2	NA	TRBJ1-2	ASSLAFQGDGYT
TRBV4-3	NA	TRBJ2-5	ASSQDLFETQY
TRBV6-4	NA	TRBJ2-3	ARARTGGTDTQY
TRBV21-1	NA	TRBJ2-2	ASRSVSGRVIGELF
TRBV5-1	NA	TRBJ2-2	ASSLAGTSGSSRTGELF
TRBV27	NA	TRBJ1-1	ASSLAGQGKNTEAF
TRBV5-4	NA	TRBJ1-6	ASTKAGYSPLH
TRBV28	NA	TRBJ1-1	ASSLGNTEAF
TRBV15	NA	TRBJ2-7	ATSRERGQGYEQY
TRBV7-3	NA	TRBJ2-7	ASSLRDSYEQY
TRBV7-9	NA	TRBJ2-5	ASSRSTGTGETQY
TRBV28	NA	TRBJ2-1	ASSSGGPTYNEQF
TRBV9	NA	TRBJ2-1	ASSVEEENPEQF
TRBV28	NA	TRBJ1-2	ASSPPRGHNYGYT
TRBV27	NA	TRBJ2-3	ASRGGFSTDTQY
TRBV28	NA	TRBJ1-1	ASSLYAGGHSEAF
TRBV6-5	NA	TRBJ1-2	ASSYSRGAVNGYT
TRBV9	NA	TRBJ2-2	ASSVGGAGTGELF
TRBV9	NA	TRBJ1-1	ASSARDRGDGEAF
TRBV28	NA	TRBJ2-7	ASRDRYYEQY
TRBV29-1	NA	TRBJ2-1	SVEGGRLASSYNEQF
TRBV4-1	NA	TRBJ2-2	ASSPTTSGSSIGELF
TRBV19	NA	TRBJ2-7	ASSFGPLGTGSYEQY
TRBV4-3	NA	TRBJ1-5	ASSQGRQVPQPQH
TRBV9	once	TRBJ2-1	ASSVADFNEQF
TRBV4-1	NA	TRBJ2-3	ASSQEDSGTSTDTQY
TRBV6-6	once	TRBJ2-5	ASSPRGQETQY
TRBV27	NA	TRBJ2-1	ASSLSAYNEQF
TRBV27	NA	TRBJ1-3	ASSPTGPSGNTIY
TRBV19	NA	TRBJ2-3	ASSASQGSTDTQY
TRBV7-8	NA	TRBJ1-5	ASSLNGGDQPQH
TRBV19	NA	TRBJ2-3	ASSIVGETVITDTQY
TRBV28	NA	TRBJ2-7	ASSLGQGPYEQY
TRBV5-6	NA	TRBJ1-1	ASSFEIMNTEAF
TRBV11-2	NA	TRBJ2-5	ASSSDSGAQETQY
TRBV5-1	NA	TRBJ2-1	ASSLDQGQYNEQF
TRBV9	NA	TRBJ2-3	ASSVAGSSADTQY
TRBV30	NA	TRBJ2-7	AWSSQGMWEQY
TRBV9	NA	TRBJ1-2	ASNSGYGYT
TRBV9	NA	TRBJ1-2	ASSGGQFFNYGYT
TRBV6-5	NA	TRBJ1-2	ASSYGYGYT
TRBV10-3	NA	TRBJ2-7	AISGGTGGNLLGEQY
TRBV6-4	NA	TRBJ1-2	ASSDGFSGYT
TRBV9	NA	TRBJ2-5	ASGGETQY
TRBV7-7	NA	TRBJ2-1	ASSLGLAGGSNEQF
TRBV27	NA	TRBJ1-1	ASSFGAF
TRBV11-2	NA	TRBJ2-1	ASSFFLGEQF